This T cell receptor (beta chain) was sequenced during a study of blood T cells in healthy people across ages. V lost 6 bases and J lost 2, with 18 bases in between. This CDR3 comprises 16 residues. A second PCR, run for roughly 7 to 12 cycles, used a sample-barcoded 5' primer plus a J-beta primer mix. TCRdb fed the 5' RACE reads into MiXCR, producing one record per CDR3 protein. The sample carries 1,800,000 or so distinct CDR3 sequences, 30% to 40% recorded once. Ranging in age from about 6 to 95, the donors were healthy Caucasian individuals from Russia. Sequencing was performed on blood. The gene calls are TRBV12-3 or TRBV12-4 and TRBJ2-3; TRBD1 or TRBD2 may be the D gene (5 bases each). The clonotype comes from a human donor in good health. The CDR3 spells CASRLGPAGATDTQYF. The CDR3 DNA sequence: TGTGCCAGCAGGCTGGGACCAGCAGGAGCCACAGATACGCAGTATTTT.